These T cell receptor beta chains were read from a single sample in a study of blood T cell repertoires in COVID-19. The repertoire was sequenced with immunoSEQ multiplex PCR; TCRdb's copy has only in-frame clones and lacks some. The repertoire holds some 70,000 clones, with approximately 86% as singletons. Sequencing was performed on peripheral blood. The receptor source for this set is a man aged 35 to 55 with COVID-19, enrolled during active disease. Each CDR3 is given with its conserved first and last residue. Fields, in order: V gene, D gene, J gene, clone size, CDR3 DNA, CDR3 protein. D genes are given only for firm matches. Size is stated for part of the rows, as once, few or many counts, or as a class when the clone is expanded.

>TRBV30|.|TRBJ1-2|.
TGTGCCTGGAGTAAAATCCGGACACCCGAATTGGGTAACTATGGCTACACCTTC
CAWSKIRTPELGNYGYTF
>TRBV7-2|TRBD2|TRBJ2-1|.
TGTGCCAGCAGCTCGGGACTAGCGGGGGCCAATGAGCAGTTCTTC
CASSSGLAGANEQFF
>TRBV5-1|.|TRBJ2-5|.
TGCGCCAGCAGCCCCCTGACCGGGGGCCAAGAGACCCAGTACTTC
CASSPLTGGQETQYF
>TRBV30|TRBD1|TRBJ1-6|few
TGTGCCTGGAGAATCACATCCGGGACAGAAAATTCACCCCTCCACTTT
CAWRITSGTENSPLHF
>TRBV24-1|.|TRBJ2-7|.
TGTGCCACCAGTGTCGAAGAGGGGGGGTGCTACGAGCAGTACTTC
CATSVEEGGCYEQYF
>TRBV28|.|TRBJ1-4|.
TGTGCCAGCAGTTTAGAGGGAGGGGCTAATGAAAAACTGTTTTTT
CASSLEGGANEKLFF
>TRBV19|.|TRBJ2-7|.
TGTGCCAGTAGTATGGGGCGAGCCTACGAGCAGTACTTC
CASSMGRAYEQYF
>TRBV6-5|.|TRBJ2-7|.
TGTGCCAGCAGTTATGAGGGGGCGGGGGAGCAGTACTTC
CASSYEGAGEQYF
>TRBV20-1|TRBD1|TRBJ1-5|.
TGCAGTGCTAGTGACAGGGGAGGGAGTCGGAGCAATCAGCCCCAGCATTTT
CSASDRGGSRSNQPQHF
>TRBV7-2|TRBD2|TRBJ2-7|.
TGTGCCAGCAGCCCCACCCGACTAGCGGGGTTTTACGAGCAGTACTTC
CASSPTRLAGFYEQYF
>TRBV30|.|TRBJ1-5|.
TGTGCCTGGGCGCGGCGGGACAATCAGCCCCAGCATTTT
CAWARRDNQPQHF
>TRBV7-9|.|TRBJ1-3|.
TGTGCCAGCAGCTCTAACCCATCTACAGGGAACTCTGGAAACACCATATATTTT
CASSSNPSTGNSGNTIYF
>TRBV2|.|TRBJ2-5|.
TGTGCCAGCAGTGGGGCTAGGGGGTTTAAGACCCAGTACTTC
CASSGARGFKTQYF
>TRBV6-5|TRBD2|TRBJ2-2|.
TGTGCCAGCAGAACTAGCGGGGTACAGCTCCGGGAGCTGTTTTTT
CASRTSGVQLRELFF
>TRBV5-4|TRBD1|TRBJ2-1|.
TGTGCCAGCAGCTGGACAGGTAATGAGCAGTTCTTC
CASSWTGNEQFF
>TRBV12-3/TRBV12-4|.|TRBJ2-7|once
TGTGCCAGCAGCTATGGTATGGACGAGCAGTACTTC
CASSYGMDEQYF